A few counts support the clone carrying this T cell receptor (beta chain). Authors' methods: Amplified reference gene primers provided the basis for estimating nucleated cell counts. The repertoire was sequenced with immunoSEQ multiplex PCR; TCRdb's copy has only in-frame clones and lacks some. V and J calls and clone size are given by that table; D and trimming were obtained from the DNA. The table shows about 47,000 clones, with 55% to 75% occurring only once. The record originates from a study of blood T cell repertoires in COVID-19. Sequencing was done on a sample of peripheral blood. This TCR came from an elderly man with acute or convalescent COVID-19.

This CDR3 reads CASSLTSGRANNEQFF. CDR3 DNA sequence: TGCGCCAGCAGCTTAACTAGCGGGAGGGCCAACAATGAGCAGTTCTTC. This chain joins TRBV5-1 and TRBJ2-1, with 13 bases fitting TRBD2. After removal of 2 bases from V and 5 bases from J, the junction contained 4 bases not matched to a gene. There are 16 residues in the CDR3. Germline-derived CDR1 and CDR2 are SGHRS and YFSETQ.